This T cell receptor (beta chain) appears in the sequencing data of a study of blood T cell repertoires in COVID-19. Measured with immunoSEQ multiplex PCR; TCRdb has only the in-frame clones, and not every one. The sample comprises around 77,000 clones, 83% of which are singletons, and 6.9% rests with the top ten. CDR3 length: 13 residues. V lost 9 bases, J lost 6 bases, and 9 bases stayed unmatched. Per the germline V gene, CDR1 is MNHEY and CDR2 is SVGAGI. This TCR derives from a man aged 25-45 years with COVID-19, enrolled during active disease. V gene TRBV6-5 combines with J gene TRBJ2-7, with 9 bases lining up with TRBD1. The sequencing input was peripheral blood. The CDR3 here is CASWNRGRGEQYF. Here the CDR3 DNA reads TGTGCCAGTTGGAACAGGGGGCGCGGCGAGCAGTACTTC.